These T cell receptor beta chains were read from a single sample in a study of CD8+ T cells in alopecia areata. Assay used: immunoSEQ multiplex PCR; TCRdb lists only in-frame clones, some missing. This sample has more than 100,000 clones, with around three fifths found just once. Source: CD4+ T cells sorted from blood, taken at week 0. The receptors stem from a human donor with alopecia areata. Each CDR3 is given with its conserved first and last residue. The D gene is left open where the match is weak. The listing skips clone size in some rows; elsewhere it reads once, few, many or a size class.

cdr3_aa: CAARPGLTSTDTQYF; cdr3_nt: TGTGCCGCGAGGCCGGGGCTAACTAGCACAGATACGCAGTATTTT; v_call: TRBV10-3; j_call: TRBJ2-3; d_call: NA; clone_size: NA
cdr3_aa: CAKTGRKLFF; cdr3_nt: TGTGCCAAGACAGGGCGAAAACTGTTTTTT; v_call: TRBV7-9; j_call: TRBJ1-4; d_call: TRBD1; clone_size: NA
cdr3_aa: CASSPRTVLRSDTQYF; cdr3_nt: TGTGCCAGCAGCCCTAGGACAGTTCTGCGGTCAGATACGCAGTATTTT; v_call: TRBV7-2; j_call: TRBJ2-3; d_call: NA; clone_size: NA
cdr3_aa: CASSEEVAGAYEQYF; cdr3_nt: TGTGCCAGCAGTGAAGAGGTGGCGGGAGCCTACGAGCAGTACTTC; v_call: TRBV2; j_call: TRBJ2-7; d_call: TRBD2; clone_size: NA
cdr3_aa: CASSSGTGGEGVLYNEQFF; cdr3_nt: TGTGCCAGCAGCTCGGGGACAGGGGGCGAGGGTGTCCTTTACAATGAGCAGTTCTTC; v_call: TRBV5-4; j_call: TRBJ2-1; d_call: TRBD1; clone_size: NA
cdr3_aa: CATSSVDRSFHGYTF; cdr3_nt: TGTGCCACCAGCAGCGTCGATAGGAGTTTCCATGGCTACACCTTC; v_call: TRBV15; j_call: TRBJ1-2; d_call: NA; clone_size: NA
cdr3_aa: CASRYEANEQYF; cdr3_nt: TGTGCCAGCAGGTACGAGGCAAACGAGCAGTACTTC; v_call: TRBV2; j_call: TRBJ2-7; d_call: NA; clone_size: NA
cdr3_aa: CASSQGIGTDEPGGYTF; cdr3_nt: TGCGCCAGCAGCCAAGGAATCGGGACGGACGAGCCGGGCGGCTACACCTTC; v_call: TRBV4-1; j_call: TRBJ1-2; d_call: NA; clone_size: NA
cdr3_aa: CASSGQGVYGYTF; cdr3_nt: TGTGCCAGCAGTGGACAGGGAGTCTATGGCTACACCTTC; v_call: TRBV25-1; j_call: TRBJ1-2; d_call: TRBD1; clone_size: NA
cdr3_aa: CASRRTVNTGELFF; cdr3_nt: TGTGCCAGCAGGCGGACAGTGAACACCGGGGAGCTGTTTTTT; v_call: TRBV2; j_call: TRBJ2-2; d_call: NA; clone_size: NA
cdr3_aa: CASSLAAWGNGYTF; cdr3_nt: TGCGCCAGCAGCTTGGCCGCGTGGGGGAATGGCTACACCTTC; v_call: TRBV5-1; j_call: TRBJ1-2; d_call: NA; clone_size: NA
cdr3_aa: CASGTGGSYEQYF; cdr3_nt: TGTGCCAGCGGGACAGGGGGCTCCTACGAGCAGTACTTC; v_call: TRBV27; j_call: TRBJ2-7; d_call: TRBD1; clone_size: NA
cdr3_aa: CAWSVPRPVAEQYF; cdr3_nt: TGTGCCTGGAGTGTACCCCGACCCGTCGCCGAGCAGTACTTC; v_call: TRBV30; j_call: TRBJ2-7; d_call: NA; clone_size: NA
cdr3_aa: CASSSANVGSGVSHNEQFF; cdr3_nt: TGTGCCAGCAGCTCTGCGAATGTGGGAAGCGGAGTTAGCCACAATGAGCAGTTCTTC; v_call: TRBV7-9; j_call: TRBJ2-1; d_call: NA; clone_size: once
cdr3_aa: CASSLRISGNTIYF; cdr3_nt: TGTGCCAGCAGCTTAAGAATCTCTGGAAACACCATATATTTT; v_call: TRBV7-2; j_call: TRBJ1-3; d_call: NA; clone_size: few
cdr3_aa: CASSPLSPTNPSGANVLTF; cdr3_nt: TGTGCCAGCAGCCCCCTATCCCCTACCAATCCCTCTGGGGCCAACGTCCTGACTTTC; v_call: TRBV7-2; j_call: TRBJ2-6; d_call: NA; clone_size: NA
cdr3_aa: CASSFRGGDTQYF; cdr3_nt: TGTGCCAGCAGCTTTCGGGGGGGGGATACGCAGTATTTT; v_call: TRBV7-8; j_call: TRBJ2-3; d_call: TRBD2; clone_size: few
cdr3_aa: CASGPRQTMNTEAFF; cdr3_nt: TGTGCCAGCGGCCCCAGACAGACTATGAACACTGAAGCTTTCTTT; v_call: TRBV27; j_call: TRBJ1-1; d_call: NA; clone_size: NA
cdr3_aa: CASSTSGSGETQYF; cdr3_nt: TGTGCCAGCAGTACTAGCGGGTCCGGGGAGACCCAGTACTTC; v_call: TRBV9; j_call: TRBJ2-5; d_call: TRBD2; clone_size: NA
cdr3_aa: CASSGGTGRHTF; cdr3_nt: TGTGCCAGCAGTGGGGGGACAGGGAGGCACACCTTC; v_call: TRBV2; j_call: TRBJ1-2; d_call: TRBD1; clone_size: NA
cdr3_aa: CASSLSAREETQYF; cdr3_nt: TGTGCCAGCAGCTTAAGTGCGCGGGAAGAGACCCAGTACTTC; v_call: TRBV7-2; j_call: TRBJ2-5; d_call: NA; clone_size: few
cdr3_aa: CASSQNRETYGYTF; cdr3_nt: TGTGCCAGCAGTCAAAACAGGGAGACCTATGGCTACACCTTC; v_call: TRBV6-5; j_call: TRBJ1-2; d_call: NA; clone_size: few
cdr3_aa: CASKQGTGDYGYTF; cdr3_nt: TGCGCCAGCAAGCAGGGGACAGGGGACTATGGCTACACCTTC; v_call: TRBV5-1; j_call: TRBJ1-2; d_call: TRBD1; clone_size: NA
cdr3_aa: CASSLSGVGTFSNQPQHF; cdr3_nt: TGTGCCAGCAGCTTATCCGGCGTGGGGACTTTTAGCAATCAGCCCCAGCATTTT; v_call: TRBV5-5; j_call: TRBJ1-5; d_call: NA; clone_size: NA
cdr3_aa: CSARGQQNTEAFF; cdr3_nt: TGCAGCGCCCGCGGACAGCAGAACACTGAAGCTTTCTTT; v_call: TRBV29-1; j_call: TRBJ1-1; d_call: NA; clone_size: NA
cdr3_aa: CASSKARGAYGYTF; cdr3_nt: TGTGCCAGCAGCAAAGCGCGGGGGGCCTATGGCTACACCTTC; v_call: TRBV6-5; j_call: TRBJ1-2; d_call: NA; clone_size: NA
cdr3_aa: CASKNPGLVQPQHF; cdr3_nt: TGTGCCAGCAAAAACCCCGGGTTGGTTCAGCCCCAGCATTTT; v_call: TRBV6-6; j_call: TRBJ1-5; d_call: NA; clone_size: NA
cdr3_aa: CASSVLPWRGASTDTQYF; cdr3_nt: TGTGCCAGCAGCGTTCTTCCGTGGAGGGGGGCCAGCACAGATACGCAGTATTTT; v_call: TRBV9; j_call: TRBJ2-3; d_call: NA; clone_size: few
cdr3_aa: CASSESGEQYF; cdr3_nt: TGCGCCAGCAGTGAGTCGGGGGAGCAGTACTTC; v_call: TRBV10-2; j_call: TRBJ2-7; d_call: NA; clone_size: few
cdr3_aa: CASSSPEAFTGELFF; cdr3_nt: TGTGCCAGCAGTTCCCCTGAGGCATTTACCGGGGAGCTGTTTTTT; v_call: TRBV28; j_call: TRBJ2-2; d_call: NA; clone_size: few
cdr3_aa: CASSDRDRAGNTIYF; cdr3_nt: TGTGCCAGCAGCGACAGGGACAGGGCTGGAAACACCATATATTTT; v_call: TRBV6-1; j_call: TRBJ1-3; d_call: TRBD1; clone_size: NA
cdr3_aa: CASSLAGGGGIQYF; cdr3_nt: TGTGCCAGCAGCTTAGCAGGGGGCGGCGGCATTCAGTACTTC; v_call: TRBV7-2; j_call: TRBJ2-4; d_call: TRBD1; clone_size: few
cdr3_aa: CASSPISNQPQHF; cdr3_nt: TGTGCCAGTAGTCCCATTAGCAATCAGCCCCAGCATTTT; v_call: TRBV19; j_call: TRBJ1-5; d_call: NA; clone_size: NA
cdr3_aa: CASSGRYEQYF; cdr3_nt: TGTGCCAGCAGTGGGAGATACGAGCAGTACTTC; v_call: TRBV2; j_call: TRBJ2-7; d_call: NA; clone_size: NA
cdr3_aa: CASSLAGGGTDTQYF; cdr3_nt: TGCGCCAGCTCCTTAGCGGGAGGAGGCACAGATACGCAGTATTTT; v_call: TRBV10-2; j_call: TRBJ2-3; d_call: TRBD2; clone_size: NA
cdr3_aa: CASSWEGMGEQYF; cdr3_nt: TGTGCCAGCAGCTGGGAAGGGATGGGCGAGCAGTACTTC; v_call: TRBV7-2; j_call: TRBJ2-7; d_call: NA; clone_size: NA
cdr3_aa: CASRDREGTEAFF; cdr3_nt: TGTGCCAGCAGGGACAGGGAGGGTACTGAAGCTTTCTTT; v_call: TRBV25-1; j_call: TRBJ1-1; d_call: TRBD1; clone_size: once
cdr3_aa: CAISERNSNQPQHF; cdr3_nt: TGTGCCATCAGTGAAAGAAATAGCAATCAGCCCCAGCATTTT; v_call: TRBV10-3; j_call: TRBJ1-5; d_call: NA; clone_size: NA
cdr3_aa: CASRPGIGTIYEQYF; cdr3_nt: TGTGCCAGCAGGCCGGGGATAGGGACCATCTACGAGCAGTACTTC; v_call: TRBV6-5; j_call: TRBJ2-7; d_call: NA; clone_size: few
cdr3_aa: CASNLAGGRADYGYTF; cdr3_nt: TGTGCCAGCAACTTAGCCGGAGGGCGGGCTGACTATGGCTACACCTTC; v_call: TRBV7-2; j_call: TRBJ1-2; d_call: NA; clone_size: NA
cdr3_aa: CASSLDRDREETQYF; cdr3_nt: TGTGCCAGCAGCTTAGACAGAGACAGGGAAGAGACCCAGTACTTC; v_call: TRBV7-2; j_call: TRBJ2-5; d_call: TRBD1; clone_size: few
cdr3_aa: CRLDREQFF; cdr3_nt: TGCAGATTGGACAGGGAGCAGTTCTTC; v_call: TRBV20-1; j_call: TRBJ2-1; d_call: TRBD1; clone_size: NA
cdr3_aa: CASSSYGTGVTEAFF; cdr3_nt: TGTGCCAGCAGCTCGTACGGGACAGGGGTTACTGAAGCTTTCTTT; v_call: TRBV7-8; j_call: TRBJ1-1; d_call: TRBD1; clone_size: NA
cdr3_aa: CASSPRDIRYSGANVLTF; cdr3_nt: TGTGCCAGCAGCCCCAGGGACATCCGTTACTCTGGGGCCAACGTCCTGACTTTC; v_call: TRBV28; j_call: TRBJ2-6; d_call: NA; clone_size: NA
cdr3_aa: CAISAVQGDEQYF; cdr3_nt: TGTGCCATCAGTGCCGTACAGGGGGACGAGCAGTACTTC; v_call: TRBV10-3; j_call: TRBJ2-7; d_call: TRBD1; clone_size: few
cdr3_aa: CASTEVGPYNSPLHF; cdr3_nt: TGTGCCAGCACCGAAGTGGGACCGTATAATTCACCCCTCCACTTT; v_call: TRBV2; j_call: TRBJ1-6; d_call: NA; clone_size: NA
cdr3_aa: CAISHPNLDTQYF; cdr3_nt: TGTGCCATCAGTCATCCCAACCTAGATACGCAGTATTTT; v_call: TRBV10-3; j_call: TRBJ2-3; d_call: NA; clone_size: few
cdr3_aa: CASSLQGVNEKLFF; cdr3_nt: TGTGCCAGCAGCTTACAGGGAGTTAATGAAAAACTGTTTTTT; v_call: TRBV7-2; j_call: TRBJ1-4; d_call: NA; clone_size: NA
cdr3_aa: CASRPGQTYEQYF; cdr3_nt: TGTGCCAGCAGGCCGGGACAGACCTACGAGCAGTACTTC; v_call: TRBV6-5; j_call: TRBJ2-7; d_call: TRBD1; clone_size: NA
cdr3_aa: CASSYGTGYTGELFF; cdr3_nt: TGTGCCAGCAGTTACGGGACAGGGTATACCGGGGAGCTGTTTTTT; v_call: TRBV6-6; j_call: TRBJ2-2; d_call: TRBD1; clone_size: few
cdr3_aa: CASGTNHDSGNTIYF; cdr3_nt: TGTGCCAGTGGGACAAACCATGACTCTGGAAACACCATATATTTT; v_call: TRBV19; j_call: TRBJ1-3; d_call: NA; clone_size: few
cdr3_aa: CASSLGGFDQPQHF; cdr3_nt: TGTGCCAGCAGCTTGGGAGGATTCGATCAGCCCCAGCATTTT; v_call: TRBV5-4; j_call: TRBJ1-5; d_call: NA; clone_size: NA
cdr3_aa: CAWSLAGTGVIDEQYF; cdr3_nt: TGTGCCTGGAGTTTAGCCGGGACAGGGGTTATTGACGAGCAGTACTTC; v_call: TRBV30; j_call: TRBJ2-7; d_call: TRBD1; clone_size: NA
cdr3_aa: CSVAGTDLNTIYF; cdr3_nt: TGCAGCGTAGCCGGGACAGATCTAAACACCATATATTTT; v_call: TRBV29-1; j_call: TRBJ1-3; d_call: TRBD1; clone_size: NA